This T cell receptor (beta chain) was obtained from a study of CD8+ T cells in alopecia areata. About the study: Twice daily, treated patients received 5 to 10 mg of oral tofacitinib. Dosing with tofacitinib proceeded for 6 to 18 months, followed by 6 months off drug. Study results and caveats: Resident alphabeta T-cell populations of normal skin are likewise subject to sequencing in scalp samples.

Isolated RNA was reverse transcribed into cDNA used as the sequencing template. TCRdb keeps only in-frame clones here, not all; method: immunoSEQ multiplex PCR. The table shows 170,000 or so clones, with roughly 53% occurring only once. Note on this clone: The antigen is not known.

From germline, CDR1 is SGHTA and CDR2 FQGNSA. The CDR3 is made up of 18 amino acids. With 5 bases removed from V and 0 bases from J, the gap between germline ends came to 22 bases. Treatment denoted: oral pan-JAK inhibitor, 5-10 mg twice daily. Collection of lesional scalp punch biopsies and peripheral blood was performed in alopecia areata patients. This TCR was sampled from a human donor with alopecia areata. The J gene is TRBJ1-1, the V gene TRBV7-2, with TRBD1 as a possible D gene (5 bases). This sample comprised CD8+ T cells sorted from blood, obtained at week 24, from a patient treated with tofacitinib. Written as DNA, the CDR3 is TGTGCCAGCAGCACAATCGACAGCCACCACTTAATGAACACTGAAGCTTTCTTT. Translated, it gives CASSTIDSHHLMNTEAFF.